The rows below give T cell receptor beta chains drawn from one sample of a study of esophageal squamous cell carcinoma under preoperative chemotherapy. TCRdb processed the PCR reads anew with MiXCR; each CDR3 protein has one entry. The sample yields about 30,000 distinct CDR3 sequences, 45% to 55% seen once. Sampling took place from a patient given preoperative chemotherapy. The source of these receptors is a human donor with esophageal squamous cell carcinoma. The donor label of this sample is uncertain. The conserved cysteine and the conserved F or W are not part of the CDR3 here.

j_gene	len	v_gene	CDR3aa
TRBJ2-7	13	TRBV5-6	ASSYRGQGRYEQY
TRBJ2-7	12	TRBV6-1	ASTQLAGGGEQY
TRBJ2-4	14	TRBV7-9	ASSLPQLWDKNTQY
TRBJ2-5	11	TRBV7-8	ASSQHRAGEQY
NA	9	TRBV5-5	ASSRYNEQY
TRBJ1-1	15	TRBV19	ASSIFRGQGENTEAF
TRBJ2-1	13	TRBV10-3	AIMGVADSYNEQF
TRBJ2-3	13	TRBV7-2	GSSSGGSEVDTQY
TRBJ1-1	12	TRBV11-2	ASSLDRQGTEAF
TRBJ2-1	15	TRBV6-5	ASSSHTSSGRDNEQF
TRBJ2-5	10	TRBV7-2	ASSLVGETQY
TRBJ2-2	14	TRBV7-2	ASSKGLALNTGELF
TRBJ2-7	19	TRBV11-3	ASSSRLNSGRAEIKNYEQY
TRBJ2-4	13	TRBV10-2	ASTITSWGQNIQY
TRBJ2-2	13	TRBV12-3/TRBV12-4	ASSARGAWTGELF
TRBJ2-2	15	TRBV9	ASSVAPSGSGTGELF
TRBJ2-4	12	TRBV7-2	GGRRLCATDIQY
TRBJ2-5	12	TRBV6-1	ASSRGAKRETQY
NA	12	TRBV7-2	AGGGGGAGGTQY
TRBJ2-3	14	TRBV7-2	ASSLRGRGLTDTQY
TRBJ1-4	13	TRBV11-3	ASSLGGGSNEKLF
NA	12	TRBV7-2	ASSLKSGIYEQY
TRBJ2-4	15	TRBV7-3	ASSVVPAGRIKDIQY
TRBJ2-1	12	TRBV5-4	ASSLEGGLREQF
TRBJ2-1	12	TRBV25-1	ASRRGGGSNEQF
NA	15	TRBV7-9	ASSQGGGTVSTGEQY
TRBJ2-5	11	TRBV27	ASMRTAQETQY
NA	14	TRBV7-2	ASSLNPGQGIDEQY
TRBJ1-2	12	TRBV19	ASDSTGRNYGYT
TRBJ2-5	15	TRBV27	ASRRGGGSRAQKTQY
TRBJ1-3	12	TRBV6-1	ASRDVGSGNTIY
TRBJ1-1	11	TRBV11-2	ASSVSQGAEAF
TRBJ2-1	12	TRBV6-2/TRBV6-3	ASSSPVSSNEQF
TRBJ2-3	9	TRBV6-1	ASRSSDTQY
TRBJ1-1	12	TRBV19	ASSVQGGSTEAF
TRBJ2-2	11	TRBV7-6	ASGAEYTGELF
TRBJ1-1	11	TRBV12-3/TRBV12-4	ASSFRQNTEAF
TRBJ2-2	13	TRBV27	ASSKSRVNTGELF
TRBJ2-2	12	TRBV7-2	ASSYDINTGELF
TRBJ2-1	11	TRBV11-3	ASSRTPLWEAF